The 9 T cell receptor beta chains given below trace back to one sample, sequenced in a study of T cells in localized non-small cell lung cancer. Some clones are missing from TCRdb's copy, which holds only in-frame ones; the method was immunoSEQ multiplex PCR. Here the sample spans over 30,000 clones, roughly 90% being singletons. The material was peripheral blood mononuclear cells, obtained before any cancer treatment. The origin of the receptors is a man aged 40 to 70 with stage III lung adenocarcinoma.

The chain has TRBV27 and TRBJ2-7; the D is unclear. This CDR3 has 14 residues. V was shortened by 1 base and J by 0 bases, with 7 bases between the two germline ends. The V gene's germline CDR1 is MNHEY and CDR2 SMNVEV (reference sequence). The CDR3 protein is CASSLFGNSYEQYF. The CDR3 nucleotides read TGTGCCAGCAGTTTATTTGGGAACTCCTACGAGCAGTACTTC.

The genes are TRBV25-1 and TRBJ2-3; the D gene is possibly TRBD2 (6 bases). There are 16 residues in the CDR3. The V gene's germline CDR1 is MGHDK and CDR2 SYGVNS. V lost 5 bases, J lost 0 bases, and 15 bases lay in between. CDR3 DNA: TGTGCCAGCAGTCGAGGGGACTTTCTTAGCACAGATACGCAGTATTTT. It is translated as CASSRGDFLSTDTQYF.

J is TRBJ1-1 and V is TRBV6-5, with no clear D. CDR1 and CDR2 from the germline V gene are MNHEY and SVGAGI. V lost 7 bases and J 1 base, leaving 16 bases between the germline ends. The CDR3 is 15 amino acids. The DNA of the CDR3 is TGTGCCAGCAAGTCCTCGGCCGGGAAGAACACTGAAGCTTTCTTT. The encoded protein is CASKSSAGKNTEAFF.

The rearrangement links TRBV29-1 to TRBJ1-4, with a weak D call TRBD1 (6 bases). Germline loops: CDR1 SQVTM, CDR2 ANQGSEA. The length of the CDR3 is 14 residues. Trimming stripped 1 base from V and 7 bases from J, with 13 bases between. The CDR3 spells CSVEGAGAGEKLFF. The CDR3 DNA is TGCAGCGTTGAAGGGGCGGGGGCAGGTGAAAAACTGTTTTTT.

The chain is built from TRBV19 and TRBJ2-5, with TRBD2 matching 8 bases. V was clipped by 5 bases and J by 4 bases; unmatched bases: 6. CDR1 and CDR2 from the germline V gene are LNHDA and SQIVND (reference sequence). This CDR3 has 14 residues. CDR3 nucleotide sequence: TGTGCCAGTAGTGCGGGGGGCGAGGGAGAGACCCAGTACTTC. The encoded protein is CASSAGGEGETQYF.

For this clone: A read error may produce the germline difference seen at one junction end. The chain has TRBV11-1 and TRBJ1-2; D possibly corresponds to TRBD1 (5 bases). Germline V gene lookup returns CDR1 SGHAT and CDR2 FQDESV (reference sequence). This CDR3 is built from 13 residues. CDR3 sequence reads: CANSVDRNYGYTF. CDR3 DNA: TGTGCCAACAGCGTCGACAGAAACTATGGCTACACCTTC. Filled out from reference TRBV11-1 and TRBJ1-2, the complete variable domain reads EAEVAQSPRYKITEKSQAVAFWCDPISGHATLYWYRQILGQGPELLVQFQDESVVDDSQLPKDRFSAERLKGVDSTLKIQPAELGDSAMYLCANSVDRNYGYTFGSGTRLTVV.

V is TRBV19 and J is TRBJ1-4; 7 bases fit TRBD1. Germline V CDR1 and CDR2: LNHDA, SQIVND (reference sequence). With 9 bases clipped from V and 8 bases from J, the junction kept 9 bases outside the gene matches. This CDR3 region has 13 residues. CDR3 nucleotide sequence: TGTGCCAGCACTGGGACAGAGGACGAAAAACTGTTTTTT. It codes for CASTGTEDEKLFF.

CDR3 sequence: CASSLKGGSSEKLFF. In DNA, the CDR3 is TGTGCCAGCAGCCTAAAGGGGGGGTCGAGCGAAAAACTGTTTTTT. The rearrangement uses TRBV7-9 and TRBJ1-4; a weak D match, TRBD1 (6 bases). Germline assignment: CDR1 SEHNR and CDR2 FQNEAQ (reference sequence). Trimming took off 5 bases at V and 8 bases at J, with 18 bases between the two ends. The CDR3 is made up of 15 amino acids. The full variable domain, completed using reference TRBV7-9 and TRBJ1-4, is DTGVSQNPRHKITKRGQNVTFRCDPISEHNRLYWYRQTLGQGPEFLTYFQNEAQLEKSRLLSDRFSAERPKGSFSTLEIQRTEQGDSAMYLCASSLKGGSSEKLFFGSGTQLSVL.

J is TRBJ1-6 and V is TRBV18; D uncertain. Trimming pared 5 bases from V and 7 bases from J, leaving 12 bases between. The germline CDR1 and CDR2 sequences are KGHSH and LQKENI. This CDR3 region has 14 residues. The CDR3 spells CASSITERNSPLHF. The CDR3 DNA reads as TGTGCCAGCTCAATTACAGAAAGGAATTCACCCCTCCACTTT.